This TCR beta chain was profiled in a study of TIL therapy for anti-PD-1-resistant metastatic lung cancer. Overall study context: Tumor harvest preceded PD-1/PD-L1 blockade, followed by nivolumab treatment. Study-wide points: This highly selected cohort may not generalize to typical lung cancer patients.

This CDR3 comprises 16 residues. Trimming stripped 2 bases from V and 0 bases from J, with 11 bases between. From germline, CDR1 is SGHTA and CDR2 FQGNSA. The immunoSEQ assay was v3. Sequencing depth was some 2 million read pairs for survey level, roughly 4.5-6.5 million for deep. Here immunoSEQ multiplex PCR was the method, and the copy in TCRdb shows in-frame clones only, minus some. The sample yields about 59,000 clones, less than 75% seen once. The sample's time point: pre-treatment sample, taken before nivolumab and TIL therapy. Patients were adults with stage 4 NSCLC. As concerns this clone: What it recognizes is unknown.

The chain is built from TRBV7-2 and TRBJ1-3; D remains unclear. The clonotype comes from a person aged 25-79 years with non-small cell lung cancer. Sample: blood, taken at baseline. The DNA for the CDR3 is TGTGCCAGCAGCTTATGGTCAGAACCCTCTGGAAACACCATATATTTT. Amino acid sequence: CASSLWSEPSGNTIYF.